The present TCR beta chain was sequenced within a study of graft-versus-host responses after intestinal transplantation. Study overall: Recipients received multivisceral, liver-intestinal, or isolated intestinal transplants. Study outcomes and limitations: Early post-transplant HvG declines showed an association with peak circulating GvH clone levels.

The table came from immunoSEQ multiplex PCR; TCRdb's copy has only in-frame clones and leaves some out. In the table there are tens of thousands of clones, approximately 96% of which are singletons. Per the germline V gene, CDR1 is MDHEN and CDR2 is SYDVKM. Between the trimmed V and J ends, which lost 5 bases and 4 bases, there was a span of 17 bases. This CDR3 contains 15 residues. Details on this clone: The antigen is not known.

The TCR comes from a human donor who was the organ donor for an intestinal transplant. This specimen consisted of unstimulated CD8+ T cells sorted from spleen or lymph node cells, obtained before transplant. The chain recombines TRBV28 with TRBJ1-2, with D tentatively TRBD1 (6 bases). CDR3 sequence (DNA): TGTGCCAGCAGTAAATTACTCGGACAGCTCTATGGCTACACCTTC. Amino acid sequence: CASSKLLGQLYGYTF.